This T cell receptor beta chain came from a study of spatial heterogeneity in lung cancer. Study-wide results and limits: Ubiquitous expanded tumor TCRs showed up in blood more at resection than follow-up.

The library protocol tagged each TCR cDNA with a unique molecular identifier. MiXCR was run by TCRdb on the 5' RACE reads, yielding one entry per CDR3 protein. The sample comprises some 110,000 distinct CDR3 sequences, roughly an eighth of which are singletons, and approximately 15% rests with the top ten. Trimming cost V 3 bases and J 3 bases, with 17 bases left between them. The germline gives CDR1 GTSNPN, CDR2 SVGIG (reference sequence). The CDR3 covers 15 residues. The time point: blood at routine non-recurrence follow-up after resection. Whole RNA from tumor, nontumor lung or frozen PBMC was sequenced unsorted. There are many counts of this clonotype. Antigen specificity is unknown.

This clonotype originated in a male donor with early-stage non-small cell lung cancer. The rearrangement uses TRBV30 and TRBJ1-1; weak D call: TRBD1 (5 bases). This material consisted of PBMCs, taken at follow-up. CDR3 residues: CAWRNGDGWHTEAFF. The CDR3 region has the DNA TGTGCCTGGAGGAACGGGGACGGATGGCACACTGAAGCTTTCTTT.